What follows are 10 T cell receptor beta chains derived from one specimen sequenced in a study of cytomegalovirus exposure and HLA in healthy donors. The PCR had 60 Vbeta and 13 Jbeta primers. Sequencing used immunoSEQ multiplex PCR; TCRdb keeps in-frame clones, though not all of them. The sample lists about 150,000 clones, 80% to 90% occurring once. Input material: PBMCs. All receptors come from a male donor in good health and CMV-seronegative.

The rearrangement links TRBV30 to TRBJ2-2; 9 positions agree with TRBD1. V dropped 3 bases and J dropped 5; count of bases not matched to a gene: 1. The CDR3 consists of 13 residues. Germline CDR1 GTSNPN, CDR2 SVGIG (reference sequence). CDR3 region: CAWRDRGTGELFF. In DNA form, the CDR3 reads TGTGCCTGGAGGGACAGGGGTACCGGGGAGCTGTTTTTT.

V gene TRBV28 combines with J gene TRBJ2-7; D may be TRBD2 (5 bases). Germline lookup yields CDR1 MDHEN and CDR2 SYDVKM. The CDR3 runs 16 residues. V was shortened by 5 bases and J by 0 bases, with 17 bases between the two germline ends. The CDR3 here is CASSKTPDWSSYEQYF. CDR3 nucleotides: TGTGCCAGCAGTAAAACCCCGGACTGGAGCTCCTACGAGCAGTACTTC.

The sample holds one count of this clone. V and J are TRBV27 and TRBJ1-4; TRBD1 might be the D (5 bases). Germline CDR1 reads MNHEY; CDR2 reads SMNVEV (reference sequence). The CDR3 has 14 amino acids. With 0 bases removed from V and 3 bases from J, the gap between germline ends came to 5 bases. Here the CDR3 DNA reads TGTGCCAGCAGTTTATCAGGGGCTAATGAAAAACTGTTTTTT. As protein: CASSLSGANEKLFF.

The chain carries TRBV18 and TRBJ2-1, with 8 bases fitting TRBD1. V gave up 2 bases and J gave up 0 bases; unmatched junction bases: 0. From germline, CDR1 is KGHSH and CDR2 LQKENI. CDR3 size: 15 residues. CDR3: CASSPGQGSYNEQFF. CDR3 DNA sequence: TGTGCCAGCTCACCAGGACAGGGCTCCTACAATGAGCAGTTCTTC.

The CDR3 is CASSIDRYSNQPQHF. Here the CDR3 DNA reads TGTGCCAGTAGTATAGATCGTTATAGCAATCAGCCCCAGCATTTT. The chain has TRBV19 and TRBJ1-5; D ambiguous. Germline CDR1 reads LNHDA; CDR2 reads SQIVND (reference sequence). The CDR3 extends over 15 amino acids. The germline V and J ends were trimmed by 0 bases and 0 bases, with 6 bases remaining between them.

The chain recombines TRBV9 with TRBJ2-7; D is uncertain. Per germline, CDR1 SGDLS and CDR2 YYNGEE. This CDR3 comprises 13 residues. V lost 3 bases and J 7 bases, leaving 14 bases between the germline ends. CDR3 in DNA: TGTGCCAGCAGCGCCAGACCGACCGGGGAGCAGTACTTC. Encoded protein: CASSARPTGEQYF.

The rearrangement uses TRBV10-1 and TRBJ2-1; 9 bases align to TRBD2. Germline loops: CDR1 WNHNN, CDR2 SYGVQD (reference sequence). V dropped 8 bases and J dropped 4; count of bases not matched to a gene: 6. The CDR3 runs to 14 residues. This chain's CDR3 is CASLLAGLYNEQFF. The CDR3 nucleotides are TGCGCCAGCTTACTAGCGGGCCTTTACAATGAGCAGTTCTTC.

The rearrangement joins TRBV4-3 to TRBJ1-2; D is ambiguous. V was shortened by 0 bases and J by 8 bases, with 13 bases between the two germline ends. The CDR3 spans 14 residues. Per the germline V gene, CDR1 is LGHNA and CDR2 is YSLEER. CDR3 bases: TGCGCCAGCAGCCAAGATTTTGGCCAGGAAGGCTACACCTTC. It codes for CASSQDFGQEGYTF.

The V and J genes are TRBV6-1 and TRBJ1-6; D call uncertain. CDR1 is MNHNS and CDR2 is SASEGT in the germline V gene. Deletions cut 0 bases from V and 7 bases from J, with 10 bases between. This CDR3 has 15 residues. CDR3 amino acids: CASSEAREGNSPLHF. The CDR3 DNA sequence: TGTGCCAGCAGTGAAGCGAGGGAGGGAAATTCACCCCTCCACTTT.

This chain joins TRBV18 and TRBJ2-3, with 8 bases lining up with TRBD1. J was trimmed by 7 bases and V by 3 bases; bases with no gene match: 6. In germline, CDR1 is KGHSH, CDR2 LQKENI. This CDR3 comprises 14 residues. CDR3 amino acids: CASSPDRGGNTQYF. The CDR3 DNA reads TGTGCCAGCTCACCCGACAGGGGTGGGAATACGCAGTATTTT.